This T cell receptor (beta chain) was identified during a study of T cells in Graves' hyperthyroidism and ophthalmopathy. RNA transcripts provided the source from which TCR beta CDR3 regions were amplified. TCR CDR3 underwent first-round RT-PCR with the HTBI primer set. One entry per CDR3 protein, called by TCRdb with MiXCR from the multiplex PCR reads. Counted here are under 40,000 distinct CDR3 sequences, around 50% occurring once; the ten biggest clones make up about 6%. CDR3 length equals 14 residues. CDR1 is SGHAT and CDR2 is FQNNGV in the germline V gene. In the case of this clonotype: A read error may account for a junction end that differs from germline.

The sequence derives from a woman in her fifties or sixties with Graves' hyperthyroidism that later progressed to Graves' ophthalmopathy. This chain connects TRBV11-2 to TRBJ2-7; 10 bases line up with TRBD2. The sample comprised blood. The DNA of the CDR3 is TGTGCCAGCAGCCTACCCGGGACTAGCGTCGAGCCGTACTTC. Protein: CASSLPGTSVEPYF.